These T cell receptor beta chains were read from a single sample in a study of regulatory T cells in long-lasting Graves disease. One entry per CDR3 protein, called by TCRdb with MiXCR from the multiplex PCR reads. The data hold 500,000 to 700,000 distinct CDR3 sequences, with around 30% observed a single time. Material: peripheral blood mononuclear cells (PBMCs), obtained when the disease was refractory, from a patient treated with antithyroid drugs. The receptors stem from a female donor with Graves disease. Both conserved end residues are part of each CDR3. Fields, in order: V gene, D gene, J gene, clone size, CDR3 protein, CDR3 DNA. A D gene is named only where the DNA matches it firmly. Size is stated for part of the rows, as once, few or many counts, or as a class when the clone is expanded.

V: TRBV30; D: -; J: TRBJ1-6; size: -; CDR3: CAWSAPLRSPLHF; DNA: TGTGCCTGGAGTGCACCCCTTCGGTCACCCCTCCACTTT
V: TRBV6-1; D: TRBD1; J: TRBJ2-7; size: -; CDR3: CASSIDRDRGLYEQYF; DNA: TGTGCCAGCAGTATCGACCGGGACAGGGGCTTATACGAGCAGTACTTC
V: TRBV30; D: -; J: TRBJ1-5; size: -; CDR3: CAWSRTNQPQHF; DNA: TGTGCCTGGAGCAGGACCAATCAGCCCCAGCATTTT
V: TRBV6-4; D: -; J: TRBJ1-3; size: -; CDR3: CASSDSGYNTIYF; DNA: TGTGCCAGCAGTGACTCCGGTTACAACACCATATATTTT
V: TRBV27; D: -; J: TRBJ1-2; size: -; CDR3: CASSFSPTDYGYTF; DNA: TGTGCCAGCAGTTTTTCTCCAACGGACTATGGCTACACCTTC
V: TRBV7-3; D: TRBD1; J: TRBJ1-1; size: -; CDR3: CASSNGTGTEAFF; DNA: TGTGCCAGCAGCAACGGGACAGGGACTGAAGCTTTCTTT
V: TRBV7-3; D: TRBD1; J: TRBJ1-2; size: -; CDR3: CASSSGRDSHGYTF; DNA: TGTGCCAGCAGCTCGGGCCGGGACAGCCATGGCTACACCTTC
V: TRBV29-1; D: -; J: TRBJ2-7; size: many; CDR3: CSVSRARDEQYF; DNA: TGCAGCGTTTCGAGGGCCCGGGACGAGCAGTACTTC
V: TRBV28; D: TRBD1; J: TRBJ1-5; size: -; CDR3: CASSTPGQGNQPQHF; DNA: TGTGCCAGCAGCACCCCGGGACAGGGGAATCAGCCCCAGCATTTT
V: TRBV19; D: -; J: TRBJ1-2; size: few; CDR3: CASSFLQGSDGNYGYTF; DNA: TGTGCCAGTAGTTTTCTACAGGGCTCGGACGGTAACTATGGCTACACCTTC